The 17 T cell receptor beta chains listed next were all sequenced from one sample in a study of lymphopenia after photon versus proton radiotherapy. Clones were sequenced by immunoSEQ multiplex PCR, and TCRdb holds only the in-frame ones, with some missing. The sample yields about 68,000 clones, around 90% seen once. The source material was peripheral blood, sampled from a patient treated with photon-based radiotherapy. Receptors originate from a woman in her 70s with pancreatic cancer.

The chain carries TRBV30 and TRBJ1-1; 8 bases fit TRBD1. Losses at the gene ends were 8 bases for V and 2 bases for J; bases not matched to a gene: 4. From germline, CDR1 is GTSNPN and CDR2 SVGIG (reference sequence). The CDR3 extends over 12 amino acids. This chain's CDR3 is CAQDRANTEAFF. In nucleotides, the CDR3 is TGTGCCCAGGACAGGGCCAACACTGAAGCTTTCTTT.

This chain connects TRBV20-1 to TRBJ1-2; D remains ambiguous. The CDR3 runs 10 residues. V lost 5 bases to trimming and J lost 5 bases, with 6 bases between them. The V gene's germline CDR1 is DFQATT and CDR2 SNEGSKA (reference sequence). The CDR3 loop reads CSAFQYGYTF. The CDR3 DNA reads TGCAGTGCTTTCCAGTATGGCTACACCTTC.

The chain carries TRBV27 and TRBJ2-3; D remains unclear. The CDR3 loop spans 15 amino acids. V was clipped by 0 bases and J by 1 base, with 8 bases between them. Per germline, CDR1 MNHEY and CDR2 SMNVEV (reference sequence). As DNA, the CDR3 is TGTGCCAGCAGTTTATCGTTTAGGCGCACAGATACGCAGTATTTT. As protein: CASSLSFRRTDTQYF.

CDR3 nucleotides: TGTGCCAGCAGGTTTAGCGGGAGCTCCTACAATGAGCAGTTCTTC. The encoded protein is CASRFSGSSYNEQFF. The V call is TRBV5-4, the J call TRBJ2-1, with 9 bases matching TRBD2. Germline V gene sequence: CDR1 SGHNT, CDR2 YYREEE (reference sequence). V trimming: 5 bases; J trimming: 0 bases; junction bases outside the gene matches: 3. This CDR3 is 15 amino acids long.

CDR3 amino acids: CASSLAANTEAFF. The DNA of the CDR3 is TGTGCCAGCAGCTTAGCAGCGAACACTGAAGCTTTCTTT. This sequence joins TRBV7-9 and TRBJ1-1; no definite D call. Deletions cut 0 bases from V and 1 base from J, with 3 bases between. In germline, CDR1 is SEHNR, CDR2 FQNEAQ (reference sequence). This CDR3 is built from 13 residues.

This chain uses TRBV6-6 with TRBJ1-5; TRBD1 agrees at 7 bases. The V gene end was trimmed by 0 bases and the J gene end by 4 bases; junction bases not matched to a gene: 6. CDR1 is MNHNY, CDR2 SVGAGI, per germline (reference sequence). The CDR3 contains 16 residues. CDR3 in amino acids: CASSYSASGQNQPQHF. CDR3 DNA: TGTGCCAGCAGTTACTCTGCCTCGGGACAGAATCAGCCCCAGCATTTT.

V usage is TRBV15 and J usage is TRBJ1-1; no firm D call. V gave up 2 bases and J gave up 1 base, with 17 bases separating them. This CDR3 comprises 17 residues. The V gene's germline CDR1 is LNHNV and CDR2 YYDKDF (reference sequence). CDR3 residues: CATSRTLGYTSNTEAFF. The CDR3 DNA reads as TGTGCCACCAGCAGAACCTTGGGGTACACCTCGAACACTGAAGCTTTCTTT.

The rearrangement joins TRBV4-3 to TRBJ2-2, with TRBD1 matching 7 bases. Trimming at V came to 4 bases and at J to 4 bases, leaving 6 bases not matched to a gene. Germline CDR1 LGHNA, CDR2 YSLEER. The CDR3 totals 15 residues. CDR3 protein: CASSPGQAATGELFF. The CDR3 DNA follows: TGCGCCAGCAGCCCCGGACAGGCCGCCACCGGGGAGCTGTTTTTT.

This clone was seen a single time. The chain employs TRBV7-9 and TRBJ2-7; D is perhaps TRBD2 (5 bases). The germline V and J ends were trimmed by 1 base and 4 bases, with 11 bases remaining between them. The CDR3 length is 14 residues. Germline lookup yields CDR1 SEHNR and CDR2 FQNEAQ (reference sequence). CDR3 nucleotides: TGTGCCAGCAGCTTAGGGACTCATCGTTACGAGCAGTACTTC. This encodes CASSLGTHRYEQYF.

The V and J genes are TRBV7-9 and TRBJ2-2; D may match TRBD1 or TRBD2 (6 bases each). V dropped 1 base and J dropped 4 bases, with 10 bases sitting between them. Germline CDR1 reads SEHNR; CDR2 reads FQNEAQ (reference sequence). This CDR3 region has 15 residues. CDR3 nucleotides: TGTGCCAGCAGCTTAGAACAGGGAGGCACCGGGGAGCTGTTTTTT. It translates to CASSLEQGGTGELFF.

The chain has TRBV7-3 and TRBJ2-3; D uncertain. With 5 bases removed from V and 2 bases from J, the gap between germline ends came to 5 bases. Germline V gives CDR1 SGHTA, CDR2 FQGTGA. This CDR3 has 12 amino acids. The CDR3 spells CASSPSTDTQYF. CDR3 nucleotide sequence: TGTGCCAGCAGCCCCTCCACAGATACGCAGTATTTT.

V gene TRBV7-9 combines with J gene TRBJ2-3; D is unresolved. Trimming pared 5 bases from V and 6 bases from J, leaving 9 bases between. The CDR3 has 12 amino acids. From germline, CDR1 is SEHNR and CDR2 FQNEAQ (reference sequence). CDR3 loop: CASSIGPDTQYF. CDR3 coding DNA: TGTGCCAGCAGCATCGGGCCCGATACGCAGTATTTT.

The J gene is TRBJ2-5, the V gene TRBV7-2, with D possibly matching TRBD1 (5 bases). The end of the DNA aligns better with TRBJ2-7, so the J call may be wrong. The CDR3 covers 12 residues. CDR1 and CDR2 (germline): SGHTA, FQGNSA. Here the CDR3 reads CASAEGAYEQYF. Written as DNA, the CDR3 is TGTGCCAGCGCGGAAGGGGCCTACGAGCAGTACTTC.

The rearrangement joins TRBV29-1 to TRBJ1-4, with D tentatively TRBD1 (5 bases). Germline assignment: CDR1 SQVTM and CDR2 ANQGSEA. This CDR3 is built from 13 residues. Trimming pared 4 bases from V and 3 bases from J, leaving 9 bases between. DNA of the CDR3: TGCAGCGTTGGGGGCTTAGCTAATGAAAAACTGTTTTTT. It encodes CSVGGLANEKLFF.

V is TRBV29-1 and J is TRBJ2-5; TRBD2 agrees at 7 bases. V lost 0 bases to trimming and J lost 1 base; unmatched junction nucleotides: 14. Germline-derived CDR1 and CDR2 are SQVTM and ANQGSEA. The CDR3 runs 18 residues. The CDR3 region is CSVEDVLAGLPVQETQYF. The CDR3 region has the DNA TGCAGCGTTGAAGATGTTTTAGCGGGCCTCCCCGTCCAAGAGACCCAGTACTTC.

The chain recombines TRBV14 with TRBJ2-3; TRBD1 or TRBD2 may be the D gene (6 bases each). The CDR3 length is 15 residues. In germline, CDR1 is SGHDN, CDR2 FVKESK. V lost 1 base, J lost 4 bases, and 12 bases lay in between. CDR3 protein: CASSQGGANADTQYF. The CDR3 DNA follows: TGTGCCAGCAGCCAAGGGGGGGCTAATGCAGATACGCAGTATTTT. The full variable domain, rest sourced from reference TRBV14 and TRBJ2-3, is EAGVTQFPSHSVIEKGQTVTLRCDPISGHDNLYWYRRVMGKEIKFLLHFVKESKQDESGMPNNRFLAERTGGTYSTLKVQPAELEDSGVYFCASSQGGANADTQYFGPGTRLTVL.

The chain joins TRBV5-1 to TRBJ2-7; TRBD1 matches at 7 bases. The CDR3 loop spans 14 amino acids. V was pared by 4 bases and J by 0 bases, with 4 bases of the junction left unmatched. Germline CDR1 and CDR2: SGHRS and YFSETQ. In nucleotides, the CDR3 is TGCGCCAGCAGCGCAAGACAGGGCTCCTACGAGCAGTACTTC. The encoded protein is CASSARQGSYEQYF.